These 18 T cell receptor beta chains were all obtained from the same sample, sequenced in a study of cytomegalovirus exposure and HLA in healthy donors. The PCR ran on 60 Vbeta and 13 Jbeta primers. Generated by immunoSEQ multiplex PCR, the TCRdb table keeps only in-frame clones and is missing some. The sample shows about 200,000 clones, under 80% of them seen only once. The sample taken for sequencing was PBMCs. These receptors were collected from a girl aged 2 to 10 in good health and CMV-seronegative.

The chain is built from TRBV4-1 and TRBJ2-3; D might be TRBD1 (5 bases). The germline V gene has CDR1 MGHRA and CDR2 YSYEKL. This CDR3 comprises 15 residues. V lost 6 bases to trimming and J lost 5 bases, with 18 bases between them. CDR3: CASRTRARAEDTQYF. The CDR3 nucleotides read TGCGCCAGCAGAACTCGTGCCAGGGCTGAAGATACGCAGTATTTT.

This clone was found a few times. This chain uses TRBV30 with TRBJ1-4; D call uncertain. With 3 bases removed from V and 5 bases from J, the gap between germline ends came to 16 bases. The CDR3 is 15 amino acids. From germline, CDR1 is GTSNPN and CDR2 SVGIG (reference sequence). CDR3 in amino acids: CAWRREKSLNEKLFF. The CDR3 DNA sequence: TGTGCCTGGAGGAGGGAGAAGTCTCTGAATGAAAAACTGTTTTTT.

This clone was seen just once. The chain joins TRBV13 to TRBJ2-7; 11 nucleotides align to TRBD2. Germline V CDR1 and CDR2: PRHDT, FYEKMQ (reference sequence). J gave up 4 bases and V 0 bases, and 8 bases lay outside the gene matches. This CDR3 comprises 17 residues. The CDR3 DNA is TGTGCCAGCAGCTTAGGAATAGCGGGGGGGTCTAAATACGAGCAGTACTTC. Its translation is CASSLGIAGGSKYEQYF.

V gene TRBV11-2 combines with J gene TRBJ1-2; perhaps TRBD1 as D (5 bases). The V gene's germline CDR1 is SGHAT and CDR2 FQNNGV. The CDR3 extends over 18 amino acids. V lost 1 base and J lost 4, with 22 bases in between. Here the CDR3 DNA reads TGTGCCAGCAGCTTAGGATGGAGCGACAGCCTCCAGTTCTATGGCTACACCTTC. The encoded protein is CASSLGWSDSLQFYGYTF. Together with reference TRBV11-2 and TRBJ1-2, the CDR3 gives the full variable domain: EAGVAQSPRYKIIEKRQSVAFWCNPISGHATLYWYQQILGQGPKLLIQFQNNGVVDDSQLPKDRFSAERLKGVDSTLKIQPAKLEDSAVYLCASSLGWSDSLQFYGYTFGSGTRLTVV.

V usage is TRBV6-5 and J usage is TRBJ1-2; D might be TRBD1 (5 bases). This CDR3 contains 16 residues. Germline assignment: CDR1 MNHEY and CDR2 SVGAGI. The V end was cut by 2 bases, the J end by 0 bases, with 13 bases between. For the CDR3, the DNA is TGTGCCAGCAGTTACGGGTTGGGGCTAACTAACTATGGCTACACCTTC. This codes for CASSYGLGLTNYGYTF.

This chain connects TRBV6-7 to TRBJ2-1; 8 bases fit TRBD1. TRBV6-7 is an ORF, with its function uncertain. Trimming at V came to 2 bases and at J to 7 bases, leaving 13 bases not matched to a gene. This CDR3 is built from 17 residues. The DNA for the CDR3 is TGTGCCAGCAGTTACGGGGTGACAGGGGCGATGGGTAATGAGCAGTTCTTC. Translating gives CASSYGVTGAMGNEQFF.

The V call is TRBV19, the J call TRBJ2-1, with TRBD1 matching 10 bases. Unmatched junction bases numbered 5, after V lost 3 bases and J lost 6 bases. CDR1 and CDR2 from the germline V gene are LNHDA and SQIVND (reference sequence). This CDR3 region has 15 residues. The DNA for the CDR3 is TGTGCCAGTAGTATGGGACAGGGGTTGAGCAATGAGCAGTTCTTC. The encoded protein is CASSMGQGLSNEQFF.

This clone was picked up a small number of times. The genes are TRBV2 and TRBJ1-1; no reliable D call. V was trimmed by 1 base and J by 2 bases, leaving 5 bases between them. Germline-derived CDR1 and CDR2 are SNHLY and FYNNEI. The CDR3 covers 13 residues. CDR3 DNA: TGTGCCAGCAGTGAAGTGCGAAACACTGAAGCTTTCTTT. This sequence encodes CASSEVRNTEAFF.

The chain has TRBV5-1 and TRBJ2-3, with 7 bases fitting TRBD1. CDR3 size: 15 residues. Per germline, CDR1 SGHRS and CDR2 YFSETQ. V shed 0 bases, J shed 2 bases, and the junction held 3 bases outside the gene matches. The CDR3 spells CASSLGQGITDTQYF. In DNA form, the CDR3 reads TGCGCCAGCAGCTTGGGACAGGGAATCACAGATACGCAGTATTTT.

The chain joins TRBV4-1 to TRBJ1-5; possible D gene TRBD1, 5 bases. Germline loops: CDR1 MGHRA, CDR2 YSYEKL. This CDR3 has 14 amino acids. V was clipped by 5 bases and J by 6 bases, with 14 bases between them. The CDR3 nucleotides read TGCGCCAGCAGCAATTTCCAGGGCGCTCAGCCCCAGCATTTT. This sequence encodes CASSNFQGAQPQHF.

This chain links TRBV27 with TRBJ2-1; tentative D call: TRBD1 (6 bases). Deletions cut 3 bases from V and 0 bases from J, with 15 bases between. The CDR3 covers 17 residues. The germline V gene encodes CDR1 MNHEY and CDR2 SMNVEV (reference sequence). The DNA for the CDR3 is TGTGCCAGCAGTTTTAGTCAGGGGACCCCCTCCTACAATGAGCAGTTCTTC. Encoded protein: CASSFSQGTPSYNEQFF.

The rearrangement uses TRBV7-2 and TRBJ2-2, with 9 positions matching TRBD1. The CDR3 totals 15 residues. From germline, CDR1 is SGHTA and CDR2 FQGNSA. Trimming cost V 5 bases and J 8 bases; bases outside gene matches: 9. CDR3 nucleotide sequence: TGTGCCAGCAGCCCATCACAGGGGGCCCTTGGGGAGCTGTTTTTT. It codes for CASSPSQGALGELFF.

The chain recombines TRBV10-3 with TRBJ2-1; D uncertain. V lost 10 bases and J 1 base, leaving 5 bases between the germline ends. The CDR3 is made up of 11 amino acids. Germline V CDR1 and CDR2: ENHRY, SYGVKD. CDR3 sequence reads: CATESYNEQFF. CDR3 nucleotides: TGTGCCACGGAGTCCTACAATGAGCAGTTCTTC.

This clone was recorded once. This chain connects TRBV2 to TRBJ1-6, with 9 bases lining up with TRBD1. V was clipped by 5 bases and J by 10 bases; unmatched bases: 6. The germline gives CDR1 SNHLY, CDR2 FYNNEI. The CDR3 covers 14 residues. In DNA form, the CDR3 reads TGTGCCAGCAGTCCGGGACAGGGCGGATCACCCCTCCACTTT. Translated: CASSPGQGGSPLHF.

The CDR3 here is CASSEAGISGNTIYF. Written as DNA, the CDR3 is TGCGCCAGCAGTGAGGCCGGTATCTCTGGAAACACCATATATTTT. The chain carries TRBV10-2 and TRBJ1-3; no definite D call. V lost 2 bases and J 0 bases, leaving 8 bases between the germline ends. Germline V gene data show CDR1 as WSHSY and CDR2 as SAAADI. The CDR3 sequence is 15 residues long.

The chain has TRBV4-2 and TRBJ2-5; possible D gene TRBD2, 6 bases. The CDR3 extends over 17 amino acids. Between the trimmed V and J ends, which lost 1 base and 3 bases, there was a span of 18 bases. Germline V gene data show CDR1 as LGHNA and CDR2 as YNFKEQ. The CDR3 DNA reads as TGTGCCAGCAGCCAAGGGCCAGAAGGTGCGGGGAAAGAGACCCAGTACTTC. Translation: CASSQGPEGAGKETQYF.

V gene TRBV6-5 combines with J gene TRBJ2-3; tentatively, D is TRBD1 (6 bases). Germline loops: CDR1 MNHEY, CDR2 SVGAGI. The CDR3 has 15 residues. Trimming cost V 0 bases and J 5 bases, with 12 bases left between them. For the CDR3, the DNA is TGTGCCAGCAGTTACTCGCAGGGGCCGGGAGATACGCAGTATTTT. This encodes CASSYSQGPGDTQYF.

The J gene is TRBJ2-5, the V gene TRBV25-1; possibly TRBD1 for D (5 bases). This CDR3 comprises 11 residues. V lost 11 bases, J lost 5 bases, and 12 bases lay in between. CDR1 and CDR2 (germline): MGHDK, SYGVNS. Written as DNA, the CDR3 is TGTGCCGGAAGGTCAGGGGAGACCCAGTACTTC. Protein: CAGRSGETQYF.